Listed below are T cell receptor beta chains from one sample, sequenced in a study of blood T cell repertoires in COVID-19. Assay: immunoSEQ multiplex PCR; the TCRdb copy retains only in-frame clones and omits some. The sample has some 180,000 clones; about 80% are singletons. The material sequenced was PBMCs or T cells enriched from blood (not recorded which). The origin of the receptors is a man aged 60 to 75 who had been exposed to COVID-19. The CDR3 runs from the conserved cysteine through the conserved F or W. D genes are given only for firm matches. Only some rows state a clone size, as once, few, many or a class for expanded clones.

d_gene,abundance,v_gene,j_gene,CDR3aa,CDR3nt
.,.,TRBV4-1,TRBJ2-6,CASSQDRLASVVPDGANVLTF,TGCGCCAGCAGCCAAGATCGCTTGGCTAGCGTCGTCCCCGACGGGGCCAACGTCCTGACTTTC
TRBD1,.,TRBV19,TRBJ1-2,CASNLDRGLYGYTF,TGTGCCAGTAACCTCGACAGGGGGCTCTATGGCTACACCTTC
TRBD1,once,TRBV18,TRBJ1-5,CASSLDGQDNQPQHF,TGTGCCAGCTCTCTAGACGGACAGGACAATCAGCCCCAGCATTTT
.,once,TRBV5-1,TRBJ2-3,CASSLGQTDTQYF,TGCGCCAGCAGCTTGGGGCAGACAGATACGCAGTATTTT
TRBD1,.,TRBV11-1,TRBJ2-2,CASSFEGAVWTGELFF,TGTGCCAGCAGCTTCGAGGGGGCGGTTTGGACCGGGGAGCTGTTTTTT
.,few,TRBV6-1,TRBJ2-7,CASSEEGSGSYEQYF,TGTGCCAGCAGTGAAGAGGGTAGCGGCTCCTACGAGCAGTACTTC
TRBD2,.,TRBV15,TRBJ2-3,CATSSSGRALGTDTQYF,TGTGCCACCAGCAGTAGCGGGAGGGCCTTGGGGACAGATACGCAGTATTTT
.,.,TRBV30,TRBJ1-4,CAWGRVPNGQSELFF,TGTGCCTGGGGCCGAGTCCCCAATGGACAGTCGGAACTGTTTTTT
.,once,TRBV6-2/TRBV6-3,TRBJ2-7,CASSDTLADTYEQYF,TGTGCCAGCAGTGACACATTAGCGGATACCTACGAGCAGTACTTC
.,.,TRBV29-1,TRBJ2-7,CSAGLGFSYEQYF,TGCAGCGCCGGACTGGGTTTTTCCTACGAGCAGTACTTC
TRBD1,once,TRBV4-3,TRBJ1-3,CASSQDWTGNSFGGNTIYF,TGCGCCAGCAGCCAAGATTGGACAGGGAACAGCTTTGGTGGAAACACCATATATTTT
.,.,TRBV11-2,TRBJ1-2,CASSLDIGGYGYTF,TGTGCCAGCAGCTTAGATATCGGGGGGTATGGCTACACCTTC
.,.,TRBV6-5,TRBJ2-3,CASSRYQYSDTQYF,TGTGCCAGCAGTCGTTATCAGTATTCAGATACGCAGTATTTT
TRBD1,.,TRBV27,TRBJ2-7,CASKQGAREQYF,TGTGCCAGCAAACAGGGGGCTCGCGAGCAGTACTTC
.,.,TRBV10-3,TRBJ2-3,CAISSTTDTQYF,TGTGCCATCAGCAGTACCACAGATACGCAGTATTTT
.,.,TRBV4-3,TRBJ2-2,CASSQETRFTGELFF,TGCGCCAGCAGCCAAGAAACTAGATTCACCGGGGAGCTGTTTTTT
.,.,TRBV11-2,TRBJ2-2,CASSYGLFANTGELFF,TGTGCCAGCAGCTACGGACTGTTCGCGAACACCGGGGAGCTGTTTTTT
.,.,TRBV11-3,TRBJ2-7,CASSPDSGVIYEQYF,TGTGCCAGCAGCCCGGATTCGGGAGTAATCTACGAGCAGTACTTC
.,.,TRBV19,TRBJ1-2,CASTVAGVYGYTF,TGTGCCAGTACTGTCGCAGGGGTCTATGGCTACACCTTC
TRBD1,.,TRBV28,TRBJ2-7,CASSGTGKSYEQYF,TGTGCCAGCAGTGGGACAGGGAAGTCCTACGAGCAGTACTTC
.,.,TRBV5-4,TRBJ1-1,CASSSRQLVTEAFF,TGTGCCAGCAGCTCGAGACAGCTCGTCACTGAAGCTTTCTTT
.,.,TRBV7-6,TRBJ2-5,CASSRQYQETQYF,TGTGCCAGCAGCCGTCAGTACCAAGAGACCCAGTACTTC
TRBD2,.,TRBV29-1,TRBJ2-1,CSVDSLAGGNEQFF,TGCAGCGTTGATTCCCTAGCGGGAGGCAATGAGCAGTTCTTC
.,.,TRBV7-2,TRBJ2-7,CASSSRTRGSYEQYF,TGTGCCAGCAGCTCACGAACTAGAGGGTCCTACGAGCAGTACTTC
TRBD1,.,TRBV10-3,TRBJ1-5,CAIRTGQKIYSNQPQHF,TGTGCCATCAGAACGGGACAGAAGATCTATAGCAATCAGCCCCAGCATTTT
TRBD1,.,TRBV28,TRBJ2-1,CASSLRVGGTGSTLQFF,TGTGCCAGCAGTTTAAGAGTAGGGGGGACAGGGTCAACTTTACAGTTCTTC
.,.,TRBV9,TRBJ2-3,CASSVAQGATDTQYF,TGTGCCAGCAGCGTAGCACAGGGTGCCACAGATACGCAGTATTTT
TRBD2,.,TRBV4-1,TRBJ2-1,CASSQDSGGRYNEQFF,TGCGCCAGCAGCCAAGATTCGGGAGGCCGCTACAATGAGCAGTTCTTC
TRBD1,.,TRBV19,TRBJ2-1,CASSRGTGTVSRNEQFF,TGTGCCAGTAGTAGGGGGACCGGGACAGTTTCTAGGAATGAGCAGTTCTTC
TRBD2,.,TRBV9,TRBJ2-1,CASSVVASGYNEQFF,TGTGCCAGCAGCGTAGTGGCTAGCGGGTACAATGAGCAGTTCTTC
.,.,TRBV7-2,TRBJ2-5,CASSHPSRGTQYF,TGTGCCAGCAGCCACCCTAGCCGTGGGACCCAGTACTTC
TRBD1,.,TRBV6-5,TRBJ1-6,CASSYEGTGDSPLHF,TGTGCCAGCAGTTACGAAGGGACAGGCGATTCACCCCTCCACTTT
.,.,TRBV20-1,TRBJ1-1,CSARHVRGAFF,TGCAGTGCTAGACACGTACGGGGAGCTTTCTTT
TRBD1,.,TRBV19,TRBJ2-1,CASSLRLFGTGNNEQFF,TGTGCCAGTAGTCTCCGGCTCTTCGGGACAGGAAACAATGAGCAGTTCTTC
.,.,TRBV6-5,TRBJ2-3,CASSYGQAGTDTQYF,TGTGCCAGCAGTTACGGGCAGGCTGGCACAGATACGCAGTATTTT
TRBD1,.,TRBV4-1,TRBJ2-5,CASSQDGDRSETQYF,TGCGCCAGCAGCCAAGATGGGGACAGGAGTGAGACCCAGTACTTC
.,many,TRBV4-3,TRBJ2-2,CASSSSGTWWTGELFF,TGCGCCAGCAGCTCATCCGGGACATGGTGGACCGGGGAGCTGTTTTTT
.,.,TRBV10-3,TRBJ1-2,CAISDILSDDYGYTF,TGTGCCATCAGTGATATACTCTCTGATGACTATGGCTACACCTTC
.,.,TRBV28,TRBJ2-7,CASSLVGDPYEQYF,TGTGCCAGCAGTTTGGTAGGGGATCCCTACGAGCAGTACTTC